This is a list of T cell receptor beta chains from one sample in a study of blood T cell repertoires in COVID-19. Measured with immunoSEQ multiplex PCR; TCRdb has only the in-frame clones, and not every one. The sample has approximately 440,000 clones; about 92% are singletons. The sample was PBMCs or T cells enriched from blood (not recorded which). All receptors come from a man aged 18 to 29 who had recovered from COVID-19. Both conserved end residues are part of each CDR3. Each record gives: D gene, clone size, V gene, J gene, CDR3 DNA, CDR3 protein. The D gene is left open where the match is weak. Clone size appears in some rows only: once, few, many, or a class for an expanded clone.

-,-,TRBV9,TRBJ1-2,TGTGCCAGCAGCTCCCGTCGGTATGGCTACACCTTC,CASSSRRYGYTF
-,-,TRBV2,TRBJ1-2,TGTGCCAGCAGTGTTATGGGCCCCGAGGGCTACACCTTC,CASSVMGPEGYTF
-,-,TRBV6-5,TRBJ1-3,TGTGCCAGCAGTAGACAGGCGACCTCTGGAAACACCATATATTTT,CASSRQATSGNTIYF
TRBD2,-,TRBV5-1,TRBJ2-1,TGCGCCAGCAGCTTGTATCCTAGCGGGGGGTACAATGAGCAGTTCTTC,CASSLYPSGGYNEQFF
-,-,TRBV29-1,TRBJ2-1,TGCAGCGTTGAAGGGAGGGGGCGGGACAATGAGCAGTTCTTC,CSVEGRGRDNEQFF
TRBD1,few,TRBV7-9,TRBJ1-2,TGTGCCAGCAGCTCCCCCGGGACAGGGGGCGAAGCTAACTATGGCTACACCTTC,CASSSPGTGGEANYGYTF
-,-,TRBV12-1,TRBJ2-5,TGTGCCAGCAGCTCGGGACTAGCGGGGGGAATCCAAGAGACCCAGTACTTC,CASSSGLAGGIQETQYF
-,-,TRBV7-3,TRBJ1-6,TGTGCCAGCAGCTCGCTGGAGACAGGATATAATTCACCCCTCCACTTT,CASSSLETGYNSPLHF
-,-,TRBV7-3,TRBJ1-6,TGTGCCAGCAGCTTAGAGGCAGGAGGTAATTCACCCCTCCACTTT,CASSLEAGGNSPLHF
TRBD1,-,TRBV9,TRBJ1-2,TGTGCCAGCAGCCAGGGGGGTGGGTACGCGTCCTATGGCTACACCTTC,CASSQGGGYASYGYTF
-,-,TRBV7-6,TRBJ1-2,TGTGCCAGCAGCTTAGGTCCTGGGAGTGGCTACACCTTC,CASSLGPGSGYTF
-,-,TRBV30,TRBJ1-3,TGTGCCTGGACCGACCCGGGTGGAAACACCATATATTTT,CAWTDPGGNTIYF
TRBD1,-,TRBV7-9,TRBJ2-5,TGTGCCAGCAGCTCTAGACAGGGGGCGTATTTCCCCCTAGAGACCCAGTACTTC,CASSSRQGAYFPLETQYF
-,-,TRBV6-6,TRBJ1-2,TGTGCCAGCAGTTACGAGGCAGCCCTCTTCGATGGCTACACCTTC,CASSYEAALFDGYTF
TRBD1,-,TRBV7-9,TRBJ1-5,TGTGCCAGCAGCGTAGGACAGGGTCAGCCCCAGCATTTT,CASSVGQGQPQHF
TRBD1,-,TRBV10-2,TRBJ1-3,TGCGCCAGCAGTGAGCCGACCCTTAGACAGGGGGCGAGAAACACCATATATTTT,CASSEPTLRQGARNTIYF
TRBD1,-,TRBV7-8,TRBJ1-4,TGTGCCAGCAGCTCCGGACAGGGGGTTAATGAAAAACTGTTTTTT,CASSSGQGVNEKLFF
-,-,TRBV19,TRBJ1-4,TGTGCCAGTAGTCGAACAGTCATTAATGAAAAACTGTTTTTT,CASSRTVINEKLFF
TRBD1,-,TRBV19,TRBJ2-7,TGTGCCAGTAGTATCGGTGGGACAGGGTCCTACGAGCAGTACTTC,CASSIGGTGSYEQYF
TRBD1,-,TRBV27,TRBJ2-7,TGTGCCACCAGTTTATCCAGGGGGCGCTCCGAGCAGTACTTC,CATSLSRGRSEQYF
TRBD1,-,TRBV28,TRBJ1-1,TGTGCCAGCAGTTTACATCAGGGGGCAGGGACTGAAGCTTTCTTT,CASSLHQGAGTEAFF
TRBD1,-,TRBV12-3/TRBV12-4,TRBJ2-7,TGTGCCAACAGGGGGCCAGACGAGCAGTACTTC,CANRGPDEQYF
-,-,TRBV30,TRBJ1-4,TGTGCCTGGAGCGGGGGACGGGGCGAAAAACTGTTTTTT,CAWSGGRGEKLFF
TRBD1,-,TRBV30,TRBJ1-2,TGTGCCTGGGGGAGGGACAGCCAACGAGTCGGCTACACCTTC,CAWGRDSQRVGYTF
-,few,TRBV28,TRBJ1-2,TGTGCCAGCAGCCCAGGGGCTAACTATGGCTACACCTTC,CASSPGANYGYTF
-,-,TRBV2,TRBJ1-5,TGTGCCAGCAGTGGCGGGGGAAATAAAAATCAGCCCCAGCATTTT,CASSGGGNKNQPQHF
-,-,TRBV7-9,TRBJ2-3,TGTGCCAGCAGCAGTACTTCCACAGATACGCAGTATTTT,CASSSTSTDTQYF
-,-,TRBV11-1,TRBJ2-5,TGTGCCAGCCAAGCGAGGCCCCTATACCAAGAGACCCAGTACTTC,CASQARPLYQETQYF
TRBD2,-,TRBV9,TRBJ2-1,TGTGCCAGCAGCGTCTGGGGGCTAGCGGGGAATGAGCAGTTCTTC,CASSVWGLAGNEQFF
-,-,TRBV2,TRBJ1-2,TGTGCCAGCAGTGAAGGAGAGGTCTACGGCTACACCTTC,CASSEGEVYGYTF